This T cell receptor beta chain was recovered during a study of blood T cell repertoires in COVID-19. In the authors' methods: Using reference gene primer amplification, nucleated cell counts were estimated. The method was immunoSEQ multiplex PCR; TCRdb's version includes in-frame clones alone and lacks a portion of them. That table furnishes V, J and clone size, whereas the DNA furnished D and trimming. The data hold over 15,000 clones, with 76% observed a single time. Per germline, CDR1 MNHEY and CDR2 SMNVEV (reference sequence). Trimming left V 3 bases short and J 5 bases short, with 16 bases between. The CDR3 has 16 amino acids.

The source is a man aged 65 to 79 with active or convalescent COVID-19. The specimen was peripheral blood. The chain employs TRBV27 and TRBJ2-2; TRBD1 might be the D (7 bases). CDR3 nucleotides: TGTGCCAGCAGTTTTCGTGACAGGGCGGGGACCGGGGAGCTGTTTTTT. Translation gives CASSFRDRAGTGELFF.